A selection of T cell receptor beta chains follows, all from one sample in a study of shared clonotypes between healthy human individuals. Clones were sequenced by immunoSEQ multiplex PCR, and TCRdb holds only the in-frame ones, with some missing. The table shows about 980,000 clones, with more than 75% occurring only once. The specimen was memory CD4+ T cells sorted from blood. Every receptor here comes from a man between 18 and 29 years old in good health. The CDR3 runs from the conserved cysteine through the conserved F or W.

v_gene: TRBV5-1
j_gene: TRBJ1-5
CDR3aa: CASSPTQGEQPQHF

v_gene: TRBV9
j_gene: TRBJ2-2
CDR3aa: CASSVVGQSAGELFF

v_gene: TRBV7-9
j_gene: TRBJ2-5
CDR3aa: CASSPDGGPQYF

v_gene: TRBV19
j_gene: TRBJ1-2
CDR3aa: CATTDGNYGYTF

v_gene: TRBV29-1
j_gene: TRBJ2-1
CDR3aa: CSVGVAGGPYNEQFF

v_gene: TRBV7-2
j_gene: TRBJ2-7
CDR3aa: CASSLAPSGRHPTYEQYF

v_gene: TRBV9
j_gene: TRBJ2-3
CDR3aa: CASSAGLAGGGLGDTQYF

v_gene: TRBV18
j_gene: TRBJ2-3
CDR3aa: CASSPPNADTQYF

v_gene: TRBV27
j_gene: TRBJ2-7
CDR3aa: CASSLSLGLSEQYF

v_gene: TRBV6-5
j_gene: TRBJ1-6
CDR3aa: CASSYSNSPLHF

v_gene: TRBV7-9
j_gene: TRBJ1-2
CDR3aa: CASSLDSQGYGYTF

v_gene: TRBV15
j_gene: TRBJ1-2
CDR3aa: CATSRDDTSTLYYGYTF

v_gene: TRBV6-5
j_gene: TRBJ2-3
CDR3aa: CASSHRGHTTDTQYF

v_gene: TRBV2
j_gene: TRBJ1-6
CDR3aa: CASGRAGANSPLHF

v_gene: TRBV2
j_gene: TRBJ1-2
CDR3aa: CASNNRQGVANYGYTF

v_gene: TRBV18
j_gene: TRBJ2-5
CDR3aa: CASSPQQGGQETQYF

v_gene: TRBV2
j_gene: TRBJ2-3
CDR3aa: CASRGLAGATDTQYF

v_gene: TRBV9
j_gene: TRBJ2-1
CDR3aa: CASTWTGGAYNEQFF

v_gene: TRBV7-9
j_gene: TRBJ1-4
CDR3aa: CASSLVGVTNEKLFF

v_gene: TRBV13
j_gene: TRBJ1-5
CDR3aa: CASSGGNNQPQHF

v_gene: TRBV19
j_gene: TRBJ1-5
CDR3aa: CASSISVSHSNQPQHF

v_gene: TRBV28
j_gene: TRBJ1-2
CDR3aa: CASRETWGYTF

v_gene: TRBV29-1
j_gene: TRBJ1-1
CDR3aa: CSVAPGTGDETEAFF

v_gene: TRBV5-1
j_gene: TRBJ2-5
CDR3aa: CASSLGRPPETQYF

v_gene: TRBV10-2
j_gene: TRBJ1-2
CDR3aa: CASSAPGEGRYGYTF